This TCR beta chain was captured in a study of molecular identifiers for immune sequencing clone quantification. Per the germline V gene, CDR1 is MNHEY and CDR2 is SVGAGI. This CDR3 spans 13 amino acids. Trimming stripped 1 base from V and 4 bases from J, with 4 bases between. The sorting of naive CD8 T cells used the CD8+CD4-CCR7+CD45RA+ phenotype. One entry per CDR3 protein results from TCRdb running MiXCR on the PCR reads. The top ten hold 0.84% of the sample, which has a few hundred thousand distinct CDR3 sequences, 20% to 25% seen once. The rearrangement links TRBV6-5 to TRBJ2-2, with D unresolved. Sample: naive CD8+ T cells from blood, with Jurkat cell RNA spiked in. Stated subset: FACS-sorted CD8+CD4-CCR7+CD45RA+ naive T cells. The sequence was obtained from a human donor in good health. Some libraries in this study had Jurkat cell RNA spiked in. The CDR3 coding sequence is TGTGCCAGCAGTTACTGGTCCACCGGGGAGCTGTTTTTT. Translation gives CASSYWSTGELFF.